These T cell receptor beta chains were read from a single sample in a study of long-term antiretroviral therapy in people with HIV. Assay: immunoSEQ multiplex PCR; the TCRdb copy retains only in-frame clones and omits some. The data hold about 22,000 clones, with roughly 85% observed a single time. The sequences come from unsorted PBMCs, collected 1.2 years after starting antiretroviral therapy. The origin of the receptors is a woman aged 35 to 49 with HIV. CDR3s include the opening cysteine and the closing phenylalanine or tryptophan. D genes are given only for firm matches. Rows give clone size only sometimes, using once, few, many, or a class for an expanded clone.

d_gene,len,j_gene,v_gene,abundance,CDR3nt,CDR3aa
-,17,TRBJ1-6,TRBV11-2,-,TGTGCCAGCAGCCCTGGGGGGGCCCTCGGGATTAATTCACCCCTCCACTTT,CASSPGGALGINSPLHF
-,14,TRBJ2-3,TRBV6-6,-,TGTGCCAGCAGTTCACCCCTCGGCGTCGGTACGCAGTATTTT,CASSSPLGVGTQYF
TRBD1,14,TRBJ1-5,TRBV7-2,-,TGTGCCAGCAGCCCCCGGACAGGGTATCAGCCCCAGCATTTT,CASSPRTGYQPQHF
TRBD1,15,TRBJ2-5,TRBV2,-,TGTGCCAGCAGTGAGAGGACAGGTTTGGCAGAGACCCAGTACTTC,CASSERTGLAETQYF
-,11,TRBJ2-1,TRBV6-5,-,TGTGCCAGCAGTTACTTAAATGAGCAGTTCTTC,CASSYLNEQFF
-,16,TRBJ2-3,TRBV11-2,few,TGTGCCAGCAGGTCAGCACCCAGGAGCGGACGAGATACGCAGTATTTT,CASRSAPRSGRDTQYF
-,17,TRBJ2-6,TRBV9,once,TGTGCCAGCAGCTTAGAGGACCACCTCGCTGGGGCCAACGTCCTGACTTTC,CASSLEDHLAGANVLTF
-,13,TRBJ1-4,TRBV4-2,-,TGTGCCAGCAGCCAAGGAGGGTCGGAAAAACTGTTTTTT,CASSQGGSEKLFF
-,17,TRBJ2-6,TRBV7-8,-,TGTGCCAGCAGCTTAGATCCCCTAGCCTCTGGGGCCAACGTCCTGACTTTC,CASSLDPLASGANVLTF
-,13,TRBJ1-2,TRBV23-1,-,TGCGCCAGCAGTCGAGCGAGGGAGAACGGCTACACCTTC,CASSRARENGYTF
TRBD2,15,TRBJ2-3,TRBV2,-,TGTGCCAGCAGCTCCAGGACTAGCGGCACAGATACGCAGTATTTT,CASSSRTSGTDTQYF